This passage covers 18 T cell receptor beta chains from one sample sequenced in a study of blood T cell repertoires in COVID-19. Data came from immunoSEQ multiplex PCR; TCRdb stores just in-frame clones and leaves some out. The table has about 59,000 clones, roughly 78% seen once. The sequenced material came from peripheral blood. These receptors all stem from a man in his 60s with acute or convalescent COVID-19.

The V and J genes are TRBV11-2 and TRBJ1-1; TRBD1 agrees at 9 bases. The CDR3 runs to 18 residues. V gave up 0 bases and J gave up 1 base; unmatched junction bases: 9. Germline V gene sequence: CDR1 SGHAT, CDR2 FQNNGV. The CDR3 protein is CASSLDEGTGRENTEAFF. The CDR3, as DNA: TGTGCCAGCAGCTTAGACGAGGGGACAGGGCGGGAGAACACTGAAGCTTTCTTT. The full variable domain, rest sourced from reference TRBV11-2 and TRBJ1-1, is EAGVAQSPRYKIIEKRQSVAFWCNPISGHATLYWYQQILGQGPKLLIQFQNNGVVDDSQLPKDRFSAERLKGVDSTLKIQPAKLEDSAVYLCASSLDEGTGRENTEAFFGQGTRLTVV.

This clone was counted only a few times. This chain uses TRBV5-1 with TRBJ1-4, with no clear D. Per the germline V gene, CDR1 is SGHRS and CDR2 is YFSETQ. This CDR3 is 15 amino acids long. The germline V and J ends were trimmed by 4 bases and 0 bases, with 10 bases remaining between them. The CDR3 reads CASSTGGATNEKLFF. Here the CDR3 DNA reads TGCGCCAGCAGCACGGGTGGTGCAACTAATGAAAAACTGTTTTTT. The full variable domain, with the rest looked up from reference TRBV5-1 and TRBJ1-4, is KAGVTQTPRYLIKTRGQQVTLSCSPISGHRSVSWYQQTPGQGLQFLFEYFSETQRNKGNFPGRFSGRQFSNSRSEMNVSTLELGDSALYLCASSTGGATNEKLFFGSGTQLSVL.

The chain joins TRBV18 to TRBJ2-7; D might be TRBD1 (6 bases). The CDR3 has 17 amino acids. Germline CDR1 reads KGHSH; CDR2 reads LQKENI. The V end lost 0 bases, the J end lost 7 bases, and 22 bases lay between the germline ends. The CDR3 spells CASSPPSYPTGAREQYF. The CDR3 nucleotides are TGTGCCAGCTCACCACCGAGTTACCCGACAGGCGCGCGGGAGCAGTACTTC. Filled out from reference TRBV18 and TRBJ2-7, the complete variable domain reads NAGVMQNPRHLVRRRGQEARLRCSPMKGHSHVYWYRQLPEEGLKFMVYLQKENIIDESGMPKERFSAEFPKEGPSILRIQQVVRGDSAAYFCASSPPSYPTGAREQYFGPGTRLTVT.

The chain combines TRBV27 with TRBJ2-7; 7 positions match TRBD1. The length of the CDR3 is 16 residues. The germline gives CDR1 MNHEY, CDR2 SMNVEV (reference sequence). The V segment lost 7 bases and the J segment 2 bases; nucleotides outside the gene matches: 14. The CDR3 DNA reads TGTGCCAGCACCCTTAAATCCGGGACAGCTACCTACGAGCAGTACTTC. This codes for CASTLKSGTATYEQYF.

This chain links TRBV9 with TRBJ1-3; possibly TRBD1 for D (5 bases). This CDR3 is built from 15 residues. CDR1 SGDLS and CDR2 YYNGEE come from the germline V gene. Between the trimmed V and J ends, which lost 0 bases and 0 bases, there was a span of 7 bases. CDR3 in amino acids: CASSVGGVSGNTIYF. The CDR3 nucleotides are TGTGCCAGCAGCGTAGGGGGGGTCTCTGGAAACACCATATATTTT.

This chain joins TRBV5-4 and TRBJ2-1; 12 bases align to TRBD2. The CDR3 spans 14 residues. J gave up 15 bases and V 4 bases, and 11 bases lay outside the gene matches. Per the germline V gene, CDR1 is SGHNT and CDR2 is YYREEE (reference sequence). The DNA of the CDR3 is TGTGCCAGCAGCCCGAATCTAGCGGGAGGGCCCCCGTTCTTC. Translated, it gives CASSPNLAGGPPFF.

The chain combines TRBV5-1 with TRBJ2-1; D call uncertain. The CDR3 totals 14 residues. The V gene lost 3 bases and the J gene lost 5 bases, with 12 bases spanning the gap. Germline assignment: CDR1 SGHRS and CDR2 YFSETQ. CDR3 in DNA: TGCGCCAGCAGCTCCGTTGAGGAGAACAATGAGCAGTTCTTC. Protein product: CASSSVEENNEQFF. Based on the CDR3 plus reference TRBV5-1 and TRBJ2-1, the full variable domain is KAGVTQTPRYLIKTRGQQVTLSCSPISGHRSVSWYQQTPGQGLQFLFEYFSETQRNKGNFPGRFSGRQFSNSRSEMNVSTLELGDSALYLCASSSVEENNEQFFGPGTRLTVL.

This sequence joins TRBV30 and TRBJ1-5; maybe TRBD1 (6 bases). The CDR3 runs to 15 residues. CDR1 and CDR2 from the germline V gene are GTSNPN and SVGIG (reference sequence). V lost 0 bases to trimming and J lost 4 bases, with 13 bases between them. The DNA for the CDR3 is TGTGCCTGGAGTGTAACAGGGAGTGGGAATCAGCCCCAGCATTTT. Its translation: CAWSVTGSGNQPQHF.

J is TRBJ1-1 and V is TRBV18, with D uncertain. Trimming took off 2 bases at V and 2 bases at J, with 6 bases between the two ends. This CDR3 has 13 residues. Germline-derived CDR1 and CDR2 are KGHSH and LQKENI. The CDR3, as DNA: TGTGCCAGCTCACCAGCCAGTAACACTGAAGCTTTCTTT. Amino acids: CASSPASNTEAFF.

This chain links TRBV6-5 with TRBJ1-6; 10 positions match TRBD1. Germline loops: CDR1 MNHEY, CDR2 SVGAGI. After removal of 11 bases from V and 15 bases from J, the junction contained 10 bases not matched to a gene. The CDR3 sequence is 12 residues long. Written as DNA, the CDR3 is TGTGCCGGTCGGGACAGGGGACGAGGCCTCCACTTT. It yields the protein CAGRDRGRGLHF.

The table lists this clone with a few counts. As DNA, the CDR3 is TGCGCCAGCAGCTTGAATACAGGGGGCGGTGAAAAACTGTTTTTT. Residues: CASSLNTGGGEKLFF. The V gene is TRBV5-1, the J gene TRBJ1-4, with 9 bases identical to TRBD1. Germline V lookup: CDR1 SGHRS, CDR2 YFSETQ. This CDR3 has 15 amino acids. The V segment lost 1 base and the J segment 7 bases; nucleotides outside the gene matches: 5.

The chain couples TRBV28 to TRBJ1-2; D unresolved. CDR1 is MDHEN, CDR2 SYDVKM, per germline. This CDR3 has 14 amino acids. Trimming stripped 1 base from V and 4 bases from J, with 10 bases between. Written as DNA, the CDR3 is TGTGCCAGCAGTTTATTCGGGAGACCCTATGGCTACACCTTC. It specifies CASSLFGRPYGYTF.

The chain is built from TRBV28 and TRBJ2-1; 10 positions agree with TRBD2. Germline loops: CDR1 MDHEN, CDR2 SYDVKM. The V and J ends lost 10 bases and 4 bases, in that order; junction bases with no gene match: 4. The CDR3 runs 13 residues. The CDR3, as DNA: TGTGCCACCGGGACTAGCGCGTACAATGAGCAGTTCTTC. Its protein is CATGTSAYNEQFF.

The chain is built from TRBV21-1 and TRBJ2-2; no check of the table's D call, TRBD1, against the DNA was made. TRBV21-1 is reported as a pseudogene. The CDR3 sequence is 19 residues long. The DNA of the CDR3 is TGTGCCATCCATAATTTAGAAAGGGGCCCAGGGGGGAACACCGGGGAGCTGTTTTTT. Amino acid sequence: CAIHNLERGPGGNTGELFF.

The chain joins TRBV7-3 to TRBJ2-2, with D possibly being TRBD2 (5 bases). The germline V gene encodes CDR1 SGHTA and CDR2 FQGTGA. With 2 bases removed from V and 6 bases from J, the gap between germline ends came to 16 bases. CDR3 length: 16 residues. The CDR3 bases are TGTGCCAGCAGCTTATGGGTGGGAGCGCGCGCCGGGGAGCTGTTTTTT. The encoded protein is CASSLWVGARAGELFF.

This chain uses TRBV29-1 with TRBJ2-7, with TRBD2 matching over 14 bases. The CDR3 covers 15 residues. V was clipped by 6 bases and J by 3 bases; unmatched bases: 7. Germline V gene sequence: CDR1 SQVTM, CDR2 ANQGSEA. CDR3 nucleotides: TGCAGCGTCCCCAGGACTAGCGGGGGGAACTACGAGCAGTACTTC. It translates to CSVPRTSGGNYEQYF.

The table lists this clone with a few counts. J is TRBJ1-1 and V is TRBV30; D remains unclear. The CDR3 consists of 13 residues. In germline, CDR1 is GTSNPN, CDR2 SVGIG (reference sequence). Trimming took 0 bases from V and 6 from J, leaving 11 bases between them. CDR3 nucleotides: TGTGCCTGGAGTGTAGGTTTGGGCTCTGAAGCTTTCTTT. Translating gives CAWSVGLGSEAFF.

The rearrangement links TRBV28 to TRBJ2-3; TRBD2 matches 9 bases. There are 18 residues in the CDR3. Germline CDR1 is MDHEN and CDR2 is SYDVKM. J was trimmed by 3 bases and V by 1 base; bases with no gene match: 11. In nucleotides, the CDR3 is TGTGCCAGCAGTTTATATCTCCCCCTAGCGGGGCAAACAGATACGCAGTATTTT. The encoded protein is CASSLYLPLAGQTDTQYF.